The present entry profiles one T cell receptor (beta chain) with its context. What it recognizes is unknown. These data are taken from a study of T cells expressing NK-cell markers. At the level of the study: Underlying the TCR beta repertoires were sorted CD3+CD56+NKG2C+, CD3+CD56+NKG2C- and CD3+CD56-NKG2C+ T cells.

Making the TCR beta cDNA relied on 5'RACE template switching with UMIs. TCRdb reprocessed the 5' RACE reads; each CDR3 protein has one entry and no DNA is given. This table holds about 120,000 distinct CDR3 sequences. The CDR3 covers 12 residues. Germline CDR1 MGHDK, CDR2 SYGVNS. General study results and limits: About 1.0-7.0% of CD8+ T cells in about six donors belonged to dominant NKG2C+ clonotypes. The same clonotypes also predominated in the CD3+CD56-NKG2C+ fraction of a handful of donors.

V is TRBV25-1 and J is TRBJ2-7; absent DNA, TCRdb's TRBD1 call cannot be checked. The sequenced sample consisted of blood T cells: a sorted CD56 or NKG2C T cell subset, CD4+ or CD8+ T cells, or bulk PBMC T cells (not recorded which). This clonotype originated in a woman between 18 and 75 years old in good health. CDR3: CASMTGFYEQYF.